The rows below give T cell receptor beta chains drawn from one sample of a study of control samples from healthy donors and cancer patients. Using immunoSEQ multiplex PCR, the repertoire was profiled, and TCRdb retains in-frame clones only, with some absent. Of some 120,000 clones listed, about 93% are singletons. Sample: blood. The source of these receptors is a man aged 18 to 29 in good health. The CDR3 runs from the conserved cysteine through the conserved F or W. A D gene is named only where the DNA matches it firmly. Clone size is stated in some rows and not others, as once, few, many or a class when expanded.

v_call	j_call	clone_size	d_call	cdr3_nt	cdr3_aa
TRBV18	TRBJ1-1	NA	NA	TGTGCCAGCTCACCGGGCATGGGGCGCGTTGACACTGAAGCTTTCTTT	CASSPGMGRVDTEAFF
TRBV19	TRBJ2-1	NA	NA	TGTGCCAGTAATCGGCAGGGGTCCTACAATGAGCAGTTCTTC	CASNRQGSYNEQFF
TRBV4-3	TRBJ2-2	NA	NA	TGCGCCAGCAGCCAGATTTTGGCCGGGGGGGAGCTGTTTTTT	CASSQILAGGELFF
TRBV6-2/TRBV6-3	TRBJ2-5	once	NA	TGTGCCAGCAGTAGGGGAACGGAGACCCAGTACTTC	CASSRGTETQYF
TRBV5-1	TRBJ1-3	NA	TRBD1	TGCGCCAGCAGCTTGGCGGGACAGAGCTTTGGAAACACCATATATTTT	CASSLAGQSFGNTIYF
TRBV9	TRBJ1-5	NA	TRBD1	TGTGCCAGCAGCGCACAGGGGGATCAGCCCCAGCATTTT	CASSAQGDQPQHF
TRBV30	TRBJ2-2	NA	NA	TGTGCCTGGAGGGGATACGGGGAGCTGTTTTTT	CAWRGYGELFF
TRBV7-3	TRBJ2-5	NA	TRBD2	TGTGCCAGCAGCGCCCTGGGACTAGCGGGGGAGACCCAGTACTTC	CASSALGLAGETQYF
TRBV7-3	TRBJ2-2	NA	TRBD2	TGTGCCAGTGGAGGACTAGCGGAGAACACCGGGGAGCTGTTTTTT	CASGGLAENTGELFF
TRBV2	TRBJ2-5	once	NA	TGTGCCAGCAGTGAACTAGCGAAAGAGACCCAGTACTTC	CASSELAKETQYF
TRBV4-3	TRBJ1-1	NA	NA	TGCGCCAGCAGCCAAGATCGGGCGGGGTTGAGGAACACTGAAGCTTTCTTT	CASSQDRAGLRNTEAFF
TRBV30	TRBJ1-1	NA	NA	TGTGCCTGGAGTGTAAGGAGAGCTGAAGCTTTCTTT	CAWSVRRAEAFF
TRBV3-1/TRBV3-2	TRBJ1-4	NA	NA	TGTGCCAGCAGCCATGATAATGAAAAACTGTTTTTT	CASSHDNEKLFF